The clone carrying this TCR beta chain was recorded only once. Under the authors' procedure: Amplification from reference gene primers served as the basis for estimated nucleated cell counts. Measured with immunoSEQ multiplex PCR; TCRdb has only the in-frame clones, and not every one. V, J and clone size are those of that table, while D and trimming were read from the DNA. The data contain approximately 220,000 clones, 80% to 85% of them singletons. V shed 2 bases and J 6 bases; nucleotides not matched to a gene: 5. The germline CDR1 and CDR2 sequences are SNHLY and FYNNEI. This CDR3 spans 15 amino acids. This sample was taken from a study of blood T cell repertoires in COVID-19. Study context: The United States, Italy and Spain supplied acute and convalescent COVID-19 samples. The analysed material was cDNA or gDNA that came from T cells, B-cell-depleted T cells, or PBMCs.

The chain has TRBV2 and TRBJ1-2; 11 nucleotides agree with TRBD1. The sequenced sample was peripheral blood. The TCR sequence derives from a woman aged 55-69 years with acute or convalescent COVID-19. The CDR3 nucleotides read TGTGCCAGCAGTGAAATGCGGACAGGGGGCCATGGCTACACCTTC. This gives the protein CASSEMRTGGHGYTF.